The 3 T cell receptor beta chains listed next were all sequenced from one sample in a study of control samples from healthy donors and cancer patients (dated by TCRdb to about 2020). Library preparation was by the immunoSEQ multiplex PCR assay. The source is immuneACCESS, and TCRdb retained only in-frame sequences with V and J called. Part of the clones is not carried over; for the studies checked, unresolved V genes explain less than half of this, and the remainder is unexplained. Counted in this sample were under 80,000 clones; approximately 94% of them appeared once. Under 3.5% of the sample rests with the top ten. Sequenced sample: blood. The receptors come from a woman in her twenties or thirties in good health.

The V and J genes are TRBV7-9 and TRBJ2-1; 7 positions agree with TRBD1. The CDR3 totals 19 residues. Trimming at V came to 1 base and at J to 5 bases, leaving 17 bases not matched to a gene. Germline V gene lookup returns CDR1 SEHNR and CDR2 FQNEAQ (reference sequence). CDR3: CASSLGPSRTGAIHNEQFF. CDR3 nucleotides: TGTGCCAGCAGCTTAGGCCCCTCCCGGACAGGAGCCATCCACAATGAGCAGTTCTTC.

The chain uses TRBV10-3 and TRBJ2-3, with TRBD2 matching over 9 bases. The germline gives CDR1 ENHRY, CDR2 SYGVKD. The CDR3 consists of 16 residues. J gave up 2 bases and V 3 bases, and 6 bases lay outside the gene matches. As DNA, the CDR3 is TGTGCCATCAGTGAAGGGAAGCGGGGGGTCACAGATACGCAGTATTTT. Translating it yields CAISEGKRGVTDTQYF.

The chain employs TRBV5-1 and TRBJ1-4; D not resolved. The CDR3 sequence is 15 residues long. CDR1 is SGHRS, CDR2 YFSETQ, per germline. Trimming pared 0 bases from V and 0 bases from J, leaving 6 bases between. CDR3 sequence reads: CASSLAAATNEKLFF. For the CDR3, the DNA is TGCGCCAGCAGCTTGGCGGCAGCAACTAATGAAAAACTGTTTTTT.